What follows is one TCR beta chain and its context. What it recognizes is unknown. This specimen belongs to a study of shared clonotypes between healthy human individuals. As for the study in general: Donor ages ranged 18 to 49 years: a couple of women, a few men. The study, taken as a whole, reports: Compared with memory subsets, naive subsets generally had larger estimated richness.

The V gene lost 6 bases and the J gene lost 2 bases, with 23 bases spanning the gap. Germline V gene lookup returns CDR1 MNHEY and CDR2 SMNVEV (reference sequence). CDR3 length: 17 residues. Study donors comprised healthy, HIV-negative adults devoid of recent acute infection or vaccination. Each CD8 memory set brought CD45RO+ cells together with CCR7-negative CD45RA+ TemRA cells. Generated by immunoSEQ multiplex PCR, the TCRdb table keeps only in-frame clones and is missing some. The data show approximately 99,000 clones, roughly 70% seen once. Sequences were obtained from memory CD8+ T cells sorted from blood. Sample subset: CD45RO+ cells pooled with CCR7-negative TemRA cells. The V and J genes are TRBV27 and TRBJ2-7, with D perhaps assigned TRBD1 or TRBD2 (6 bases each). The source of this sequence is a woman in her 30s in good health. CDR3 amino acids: CASSVVRGTTSPYEQYF. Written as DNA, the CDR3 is TGTGCCAGCAGCGTAGTGCGCGGGACAACCTCCCCCTACGAGCAGTACTTC.